Listed below are T cell receptor beta chains from one sample, sequenced in a study of PD-1 blockade in mismatch repair-deficient tumors. Profiling relied on immunoSEQ multiplex PCR, and the TCRdb table lists in-frame clones only, not all of them. The data contain roughly 79,000 clones, 65% to 85% of them singletons. Sample: peripheral blood, taken 44 weeks after starting pembrolizumab. Every receptor here comes from an adult with mismatch repair-deficient cancer. Both conserved end residues are part of each CDR3. A D gene is named only where the DNA matches it firmly. Size is omitted from some rows. Given values are once, few, many or a class for expanded clones.

TRBV27	TRBD1	.	TRBJ2-5	CASSLYTGVGETQYF	TGTGCCAGCAGTTTGTATACAGGGGTTGGAGAGACCCAGTACTTC
TRBV2	.	few	TRBJ1-1	CASMGVGNTEAFF	TGTGCCAGCATGGGGGTGGGGAACACTGAAGCTTTCTTT
TRBV21-1	.	.	TRBJ2-7	CASSISVLSSYEQYF	TGTGCCAGCAGCATTTCGGTGCTTAGCTCCTACGAGCAGTACTTC
TRBV5-1	.	.	TRBJ2-5	CASSSSEGETQYF	TGCGCCAGCAGCTCCAGCGAAGGGGAGACCCAGTACTTC
TRBV19	.	.	TRBJ1-2	CASSIGSGWEGGYTF	TGTGCCAGTAGTATAGGAAGTGGTTGGGAGGGCGGCTACACCTTC
TRBV27	TRBD2	.	TRBJ2-7	CASSPGTSGNDEQYF	TGTGCCAGCAGTCCGGGGACTAGCGGGAACGACGAGCAGTACTTC
TRBV11-2	.	.	TRBJ2-7	CASTLGYGGGEQYF	TGTGCCAGCACCTTAGGATATGGGGGTGGCGAGCAGTACTTC
TRBV28	.	.	TRBJ2-7	CASTDGQPGGYEQYF	TGTGCCAGCACCGATGGACAGCCCGGGGGATACGAGCAGTACTTC
TRBV6-4	TRBD1	.	TRBJ2-5	CASSESGGRGRMRAAQYF	TGTGCCAGCAGTGAATCTGGGGGCAGGGGGCGTATGAGAGCGGCCCAGTACTTC
TRBV5-1	.	.	TRBJ1-4	CASSLFLVTGSNNEKLFF	TGCGCCAGCAGCTTGTTCCTGGTGACGGGCTCAAATAATGAAAAACTGTTTTTT
TRBV7-2	TRBD1	.	TRBJ2-3	CASSLGQGADTQYF	TGTGCCAGCAGCCTAGGACAGGGGGCAGATACGCAGTATTTT
TRBV14	.	few	TRBJ2-6	CASSQASGANVLTF	TGTGCCAGCAGCCAAGCCTCTGGGGCCAACGTCCTGACTTTC
TRBV6-1	.	.	TRBJ1-5	CASSEWGSTPNQPQHF	TGTGCCAGCAGTGAATGGGGATCGACACCCAATCAGCCCCAGCATTTT
TRBV27	TRBD1	.	TRBJ1-5	CASSLTGGLQPQHF	TGTGCCAGCAGTTTAACAGGGGGCCTTCAGCCCCAGCATTTT
TRBV5-1	.	.	TRBJ1-1	CASSSSVGNTEAFF	TGCGCCAGCAGCTCGTCTGTGGGAAACACTGAAGCTTTCTTT
TRBV27	TRBD1	.	TRBJ2-1	CASRRDRDSYNEQFF	TGTGCCAGCAGACGGGACAGGGACTCCTACAATGAGCAGTTCTTC
TRBV7-2	TRBD2	.	TRBJ2-7	CASSLGLAAGYEQYF	TGTGCCAGCAGCTTAGGACTAGCGGCAGGCTACGAGCAGTACTTC
TRBV6-5	.	.	TRBJ1-2	CASSYLGHYGYTF	TGTGCCAGCAGTTACTTAGGGCACTATGGCTACACCTTC
TRBV30	.	.	TRBJ1-1	CAWSVLGDTEAFF	TGTGCCTGGAGTGTACTTGGGGACACTGAAGCTTTCTTT
TRBV28	.	medium-sized	TRBJ1-3	CASIKTAGISGNTIYF	TGTGCCAGCATCAAAACCGCAGGGATCTCTGGAAACACCATATATTTT
TRBV29-1	.	.	TRBJ2-7	CSVEVRGSYEQYF	TGCAGCGTTGAAGTCCGGGGTTCCTACGAGCAGTACTTC
TRBV7-9	TRBD1	.	TRBJ2-5	CASSSGTGAYQETQYF	TGTGCCAGCAGCTCGGGGACAGGGGCGTACCAAGAGACCCAGTACTTC
TRBV7-7	.	.	TRBJ1-4	CASSFGVGEKLFF	TGTGCTAGCAGCTTTGGGGTCGGGGAAAAACTGTTTTTT
TRBV5-6	TRBD1	.	TRBJ2-5	CASSPDRVETQYF	TGTGCCAGCAGCCCTGACAGGGTTGAGACCCAGTACTTC
TRBV20-1	.	.	TRBJ2-7	CSALQGLEQYF	TGCAGTGCGTTACAGGGTCTCGAGCAGTACTTC
TRBV5-1	TRBD1	.	TRBJ2-4	CASRLQGIENIQYF	TGCGCCAGCAGGCTACAGGGGATCGAAAACATTCAGTACTTC
TRBV30	.	.	TRBJ2-1	CAWSVGTRLNEQFF	TGTGCCTGGAGTGTAGGTACGCGGCTGAATGAGCAGTTCTTC
TRBV4-2	.	.	TRBJ2-6	CASSQTGDLSGANVLTF	TGTGCCAGCAGCCAGACAGGAGATCTCTCTGGGGCCAACGTCCTGACTTTC